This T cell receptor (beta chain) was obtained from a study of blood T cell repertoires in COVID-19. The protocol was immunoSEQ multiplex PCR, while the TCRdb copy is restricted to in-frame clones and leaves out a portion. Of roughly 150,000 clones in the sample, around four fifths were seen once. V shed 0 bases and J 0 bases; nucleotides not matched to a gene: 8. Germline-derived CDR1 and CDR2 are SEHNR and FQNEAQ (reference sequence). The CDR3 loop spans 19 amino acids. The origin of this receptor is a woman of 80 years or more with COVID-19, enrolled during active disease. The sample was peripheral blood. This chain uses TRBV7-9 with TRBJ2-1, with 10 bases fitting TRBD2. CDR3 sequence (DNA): TGTGCCAGCAGCTTAGCTCGGACTAGCGGAATCTACTCCTACAATGAGCAGTTCTTC. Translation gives CASSLARTSGIYSYNEQFF. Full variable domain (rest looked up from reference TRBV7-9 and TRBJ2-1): DTGVSQNPRHKITKRGQNVTFRCDPISEHNRLYWYRQTLGQGPEFLTYFQNEAQLEKSRLLSDRFSAERPKGSFSTLEIQRTEQGDSAMYLCASSLARTSGIYSYNEQFFGPGTRLTVL.